This T cell receptor (beta chain) comes out of a study of cytomegalovirus exposure and HLA in healthy donors. Researchers ran the PCR with 60 Vbeta and 13 Jbeta primers. Sequenced by immunoSEQ multiplex PCR; TCRdb stores in-frame clones only, minus some. Counted here are about 160,000 clones, approximately 67% occurring once; the ten biggest clones make up just under 4.5%. Germline loops: CDR1 SNHLY, CDR2 FYNNEI. Trimming at V came to 8 bases and at J to 4 bases, leaving 9 bases not matched to a gene. This CDR3 comprises 14 residues. The chain combines TRBV2 with TRBJ2-5, with 8 bases aligning to TRBD2. Sequenced input: PBMCs. The receptor comes from a woman younger than 30 in good health and CMV-seropositive. The chain's CDR3 is CASVEGLALETQYF. The DNA of the CDR3 is TGTGCCAGCGTTGAAGGACTAGCCCTAGAGACCCAGTACTTC.